The 21 T cell receptor beta chains listed next were all sequenced from one sample in a study of cytomegalovirus exposure and HLA in healthy donors. TCRdb's table, derived via immunoSEQ multiplex PCR, lists solely in-frame clones and lacks some. The data contain 75,000 to 100,000 clones, about 96% of them seen just once; the ten biggest clones take up about 0.8%. What was sequenced was PBMCs. The receptor source for this set is a man aged 18-30 years in good health and CMV-seronegative.

The genes are TRBV10-3 and TRBJ1-1; 7 bases fit TRBD1. Trimming at V came to 8 bases and at J to 2 bases, leaving 14 bases not matched to a gene. Germline values: CDR1 ENHRY, CDR2 SYGVKD. CDR3 length equals 16 residues. CDR3 nucleotides: TGTGCCATCGGGAAGGGGGATGAGGGGGCAAACACTGAAGCTTTCTTT. Its translation is CAIGKGDEGANTEAFF.

The chain combines TRBV21-1 with TRBJ2-3; the table assigns TRBD1, which was not confirmed against the DNA. TRBV21-1 constitutes a pseudogene. There are 15 residues in the CDR3. The DNA for the CDR3 is TGTGCCAGCAGCAAAGGAGCAACAGACACAGATACGCAGTATTTT. Translated, it gives CASSKGATDTDTQYF.

This sequence joins TRBV6-5 and TRBJ1-2; possibly TRBD1 for D (5 bases). V was pared by 0 bases and J by 7 bases, with 12 bases between. Germline CDR1 is MNHEY and CDR2 is SVGAGI. The CDR3 has 14 amino acids. CDR3 nucleotide sequence: TGTGCCAGCAGTTACTCCGGGGGGATAACTGGCTACACCTTC. Its translation: CASSYSGGITGYTF.

The rearrangement uses TRBV19 and TRBJ2-1; 10 positions match TRBD2. CDR1 and CDR2 (germline): LNHDA, SQIVND (reference sequence). The CDR3 has 16 amino acids. Trimming took 3 bases from V and 4 from J; bases not matched to a gene: 6. CDR3 bases: TGTGCCAGTAGTATCGTCCCTAGCGGGAGTTACAATGAGCAGTTCTTC. Its translation is CASSIVPSGSYNEQFF.

A note on this clone: One junction end disagrees with the germline gene, perhaps due to a read error. The chain carries TRBV4-1 and TRBJ1-2; 9 bases are shared with TRBD1. The CDR3 spans 18 residues. Germline-derived CDR1 and CDR2 are MGHRA and YSYEKL. CDR3 nucleotides: TGCGCCAGCAGCCAACCGGGACAGGGACCGACCCTAAACTGTGGCTACACCTTC. Its protein is CASSQPGQGPTLNCGYTF.

The rearrangement joins TRBV29-1 to TRBJ2-3, with TRBD1 identical over 10 bases. Germline CDR1 SQVTM, CDR2 ANQGSEA. This CDR3 comprises 15 residues. The junction had 7 bases not matched to a gene; V was cut back by 3 bases and J by 4 bases. CDR3 in amino acids: CSVEGGGTGADTQYF. CDR3 bases: TGCAGCGTTGAGGGAGGTGGGACAGGGGCAGATACGCAGTATTTT.

The V call is TRBV6-5, the J call TRBJ2-3; no reliable D call. The V end was cut by 6 bases, the J end by 2 bases, with 9 bases between. This CDR3 has 13 amino acids. Germline CDR1 reads MNHEY; CDR2 reads SVGAGI. The CDR3 is CASSLGTTDTQYF. DNA for the CDR3: TGTGCCAGCAGCCTAGGAACCACAGATACGCAGTATTTT.

This sequence joins TRBV9 and TRBJ2-3; D call uncertain. There are 15 residues in the CDR3. CDR1 and CDR2 from the germline V gene are SGDLS and YYNGEE. V lost 0 bases and J 0 bases, leaving 8 bases between the germline ends. CDR3 sequence (DNA): TGTGCCAGCAGCGTAGGCACGACTAGCACAGATACGCAGTATTTT. Protein product: CASSVGTTSTDTQYF.

The rearrangement links TRBV28 to TRBJ2-7, with D possibly matching TRBD2 (6 bases). The germline V gene has CDR1 MDHEN and CDR2 SYDVKM. The CDR3 runs to 13 residues. The V gene lost 1 base and the J gene lost 4 bases, with 8 bases spanning the gap. The DNA for the CDR3 is TGTGCCAGCAGTTTATTGGGGACTTACGAGCAGTACTTC. This sequence encodes CASSLLGTYEQYF.

V usage is TRBV30 and J usage is TRBJ1-2, with D tentatively TRBD1 (5 bases). In germline, CDR1 is GTSNPN, CDR2 SVGIG (reference sequence). Trimming removed 2 bases at V and 4 bases at J, with 17 bases between. This CDR3 has 15 residues. For the CDR3, the DNA is TGTGCCTGGAGTAGGTTGGGGCAGGGTGGCTATGGCTACACCTTC. Translation gives CAWSRLGQGGYGYTF.

The chain is built from TRBV29-1 and TRBJ2-7; TRBD2 matches 8 bases. CDR1 SQVTM and CDR2 ANQGSEA come from the germline V gene. The CDR3 has 14 amino acids. Unmatched junction bases numbered 11, after V lost 7 bases and J lost 3 bases. CDR3 sequence: CSAILGAGGYEQYF. CDR3 in DNA: TGCAGCGCCATACTAGGGGCGGGAGGCTACGAGCAGTACTTC.

The V and J genes are TRBV11-2 and TRBJ2-2; 7 bases map to TRBD2. Looked up from germline, CDR1 is SGHAT and CDR2 is FQNNGV. The CDR3 contains 18 residues. The J segment lost 4 bases and the V segment lost 5 bases, leaving 16 bases of the junction unmatched. CDR3 amino acids: CASSNPGRGSASTGELFF. The DNA of the CDR3 is TGTGCCAGCAGCAATCCGGGTCGCGGGAGCGCAAGCACCGGGGAGCTGTTTTTT.

The rearrangement uses TRBV7-9 and TRBJ2-1; TRBD2 matches 14 bases. From germline, CDR1 is SEHNR and CDR2 FQNEAQ (reference sequence). J was trimmed by 9 bases and V by 4 bases; bases with no gene match: 8. CDR3 length equals 16 residues. CDR3 DNA: TGTGCCAGCAGCTCGCCGGGACTAGCGGGAGACGGTGAGCAGTTCTTC. Translated, it gives CASSSPGLAGDGEQFF.

J is TRBJ1-2 and V is TRBV18, with a weak D call TRBD1 (6 bases). The CDR3 covers 16 residues. The V end lost 2 bases, the J end lost 6 bases, and 19 bases lay between the germline ends. The germline CDR1 and CDR2 sequences are KGHSH and LQKENI. CDR3 DNA sequence: TGTGCCAGCTCACCATTCGCGGGGGGCGAAACGAATGGCTACACCTTC. Protein: CASSPFAGGETNGYTF.

The chain is built from TRBV9 and TRBJ2-1; 9 bases map to TRBD1. From germline, CDR1 is SGDLS and CDR2 YYNGEE. CDR3 length equals 21 residues. The V and J ends lost 3 bases and 4 bases, in that order; junction bases with no gene match: 23. The chain's CDR3 is CASSGGIRDRDPEPIYNEQFF. The CDR3 DNA reads as TGTGCCAGCAGCGGAGGAATTCGGGACAGGGATCCCGAACCTATATACAATGAGCAGTTCTTC.

The rearrangement joins TRBV7-8 to TRBJ1-2, with 10 positions matching TRBD1. CDR3 length: 14 residues. Germline V gene data show CDR1 as SGHVS and CDR2 as FQNEAQ. Unmatched junction bases numbered 7, after V lost 5 bases and J lost 7 bases. The CDR3: CASSVTGGLGGYTF. DNA of the CDR3: TGTGCCAGCAGCGTGACAGGGGGCTTGGGTGGCTACACCTTC.

This chain links TRBV2 with TRBJ2-7, with TRBD1 identical over 11 bases. V was clipped by 1 base and J by 6 bases; unmatched bases: 5. In germline, CDR1 is SNHLY, CDR2 FYNNEI. The CDR3 is 15 residues long. CDR3 sequence reads: CASSEVRGQGGEQYF. CDR3 bases: TGTGCCAGCAGTGAAGTGAGGGGACAGGGGGGCGAGCAGTACTTC. The variable domain in full, with the rest retrieved from reference TRBV2 and TRBJ2-7, is EPEVTQTPSHQVTQMGQEVILRCVPISNHLYFYWYRQILGQKVEFLVSFYNNEISEKSEIFDDQFSVERPDGSNFTLKIRSTKLEDSAMYFCASSEVRGQGGEQYFGPGTRLTVT.

The chain carries TRBV5-1 and TRBJ2-5; D might be TRBD2 (6 bases). V was shortened by 4 bases and J by 1 base, with 11 bases between the two germline ends. CDR1 and CDR2 from the germline V gene are SGHRS and YFSETQ. The CDR3 loop spans 14 amino acids. CDR3 loop: CASSSSGSQETQYF. DNA of the CDR3: TGCGCCAGCAGCAGTAGCGGTAGCCAAGAGACCCAGTACTTC.

DNA of the CDR3: TGCGCCAGCAGCTTGGGCGAGGGGCGCGGGATTGAAGCTTTCTTT. Its translation: CASSLGEGRGIEAFF. The chain recombines TRBV5-1 with TRBJ1-1; TRBD1 is a possible D gene (5 bases). V was pared by 0 bases and J by 7 bases, with 16 bases between. The V gene's germline CDR1 is SGHRS and CDR2 YFSETQ. This CDR3 has 15 amino acids.

The chain links TRBV4-3 to TRBJ1-4; maybe TRBD1 (6 bases). V was pared by 1 base and J by 5 bases, with 17 bases between. The CDR3 spans 17 residues. CDR1 LGHNA and CDR2 YSLEER come from the germline V gene. The CDR3 loop reads CASSQGPLGAQNEKLFF. CDR3 bases: TGCGCCAGCAGCCAAGGGCCTCTGGGGGCGCAGAATGAAAAACTGTTTTTT.

The chain joins TRBV6-6 to TRBJ1-2, with 7 bases lining up with TRBD1. This CDR3 contains 14 residues. Germline V gives CDR1 MNHNY, CDR2 SVGAGI (reference sequence). V lost 4 bases to trimming and J lost 4 bases; unmatched junction nucleotides: 6. This CDR3 is CASSLRQGPYGYTF. DNA of the CDR3: TGTGCCAGCAGTTTAAGACAGGGTCCCTATGGCTACACCTTC.